This TCR beta chain was sequenced in a study of cytomegalovirus exposure and HLA in healthy donors. As to this clone: The antigen remains unidentified.

The CDR3 runs 15 residues. V was cut by 3 bases and J by 4 bases, with 18 bases left in between. Germline V lookup: CDR1 GTSNPN, CDR2 SVGIG (reference sequence). The study, taken as a whole, reports: Common viral pathogens seemed to be connected with several of the most significant clusters, according to a later analysis.

The PCR ran on 60 Vbeta and 13 Jbeta primers. Clones were read by immunoSEQ multiplex PCR, and TCRdb kept only the in-frame ones, dropping some. The top ten clones hold about 3.2% of a sample with under 55,000 clones, 55% to 75% of them seen once. Sequenced material: PBMCs. The source is a woman in her twenties or thirties in good health and CMV-seronegative. The chain carries TRBV30 and TRBJ1-1, with a weak D call TRBD1 (5 bases). As DNA, the CDR3 is TGTGCCTGGAGCCCGGGGGGAGCGGTGGGCACTGAAGCTTTCTTT. As protein: CAWSPGGAVGTEAFF.